Listed below are T cell receptor beta chains from one sample, sequenced in a study of a mutant IDH1 vaccine in newly diagnosed glioma. Profiled with immunoSEQ multiplex PCR; TCRdb holds only in-frame clones, not every one. Among tens of thousands of clones listed, 70% to 85% were seen once. No antigen is known for these receptors. Sequencing was performed on PBMCs, taken from a glioma patient whose treatment included an IDH1 peptide vaccine. All receptors derive from a man aged 45-60 years with glioma. Each CDR3 is given with its conserved first and last residue. D genes are given only for firm matches. Clone sizes are given selectively: once, few, many, or a class where the clone is expanded.

clone_size: NA
d_call: NA
j_call: TRBJ1-1
v_call: TRBV15
cdr3_nt: TGTGCCACCAGCAGAGAGCCCAGGGTGGGCACTGAAGCTTTCTTT
cdr3_aa: CATSREPRVGTEAFF

clone_size: NA
d_call: TRBD1
j_call: TRBJ1-2
v_call: TRBV6-6
cdr3_nt: TGTGCCAGCAGTTTCCGGGACAGGGGGAATGGCTACACCTTC
cdr3_aa: CASSFRDRGNGYTF

clone_size: few
d_call: NA
j_call: TRBJ1-5
v_call: TRBV4-3
cdr3_nt: TGCGCCAGCAGCCCAGACTGGGGTCGTAGCAATCAGCCCCAGCATTTT
cdr3_aa: CASSPDWGRSNQPQHF

clone_size: NA
d_call: NA
j_call: TRBJ2-3
v_call: TRBV15
cdr3_nt: TGTGCCACCAGCAGAGCTTGGGCAGGGGCCAACCTCCGCACAGATACGCAGTATTTT
cdr3_aa: CATSRAWAGANLRTDTQYF

clone_size: NA
d_call: NA
j_call: TRBJ2-2
v_call: TRBV7-2
cdr3_nt: TGTGCCAGCAGCTTAACAGGGGAGGTCACCGGGGAGCTGTTTTTT
cdr3_aa: CASSLTGEVTGELFF

clone_size: few
d_call: TRBD1
j_call: TRBJ1-4
v_call: TRBV5-4
cdr3_nt: TGTGCCAGCAGCAGCGGGACAGACAGTGAAAAACTGTTTTTT
cdr3_aa: CASSSGTDSEKLFF

clone_size: NA
d_call: TRBD2
j_call: TRBJ2-5
v_call: TRBV7-6
cdr3_nt: TGTGCCAGCAGCTTTTCGGGCGGGGGGTCCCAAGAGACCCAGTACTTC
cdr3_aa: CASSFSGGGSQETQYF

clone_size: NA
d_call: NA
j_call: TRBJ1-1
v_call: TRBV5-1
cdr3_nt: TGCGCCAGCAGCTTGTTACAGGGACCTGAAGCTTTCTTT
cdr3_aa: CASSLLQGPEAFF

clone_size: NA
d_call: NA
j_call: TRBJ1-1
v_call: TRBV10-1
cdr3_nt: TGCGCCAGCAGTTCGGGGTCAATGAACACTGAAGCTTTCTTT
cdr3_aa: CASSSGSMNTEAFF

clone_size: NA
d_call: TRBD2
j_call: TRBJ2-5
v_call: TRBV7-2
cdr3_nt: TGTGCCAGCAGCTTAGGAAGTTCGGGAGGGTTACAAGAGACCCAGTACTTC
cdr3_aa: CASSLGSSGGLQETQYF

clone_size: NA
d_call: NA
j_call: TRBJ2-1
v_call: TRBV9
cdr3_nt: TGTGCCAGCAGCGTAGTGGCGGGGGCGAATGAGCAGTTCTTC
cdr3_aa: CASSVVAGANEQFF

clone_size: few
d_call: NA
j_call: TRBJ1-1
v_call: TRBV28
cdr3_nt: TGTGCCAGCAGTTTCGGAGGGACTGAAGCTTTCTTT
cdr3_aa: CASSFGGTEAFF

clone_size: few
d_call: NA
j_call: TRBJ1-3
v_call: TRBV10-3
cdr3_nt: TGTGCCATCAGTGAACTAAGCTCTGGAAACACCATATATTTT
cdr3_aa: CAISELSSGNTIYF

clone_size: NA
d_call: NA
j_call: TRBJ2-2
v_call: TRBV30
cdr3_nt: TGTGCCTTGGACTCGGGGTCTCCCGGGGAGCTGTTTTTT
cdr3_aa: CALDSGSPGELFF

clone_size: NA
d_call: NA
j_call: TRBJ2-5
v_call: TRBV6-6
cdr3_nt: TGTGCCAGCACCGGAACAGGGATAATGGAGACCCAGTACTTC
cdr3_aa: CASTGTGIMETQYF

clone_size: NA
d_call: NA
j_call: TRBJ1-3
v_call: TRBV7-2
cdr3_nt: TGTGCCAGCAGCTTAGAGTCGGTGTCTGGAAACACCATATATTTT
cdr3_aa: CASSLESVSGNTIYF

clone_size: NA
d_call: TRBD2
j_call: TRBJ2-7
v_call: TRBV5-3
cdr3_nt: TGTGCCAGAAGCTTAAGTACTGGCGGGGGTACGGTAGAGCAGTACTTC
cdr3_aa: CARSLSTGGGTVEQYF

clone_size: NA
d_call: NA
j_call: TRBJ2-7
v_call: TRBV7-8
cdr3_nt: TGTGCTTCATGCGTTGGGTACGAGCAGTACTTC
cdr3_aa: CASCVGYEQYF

clone_size: NA
d_call: NA
j_call: TRBJ1-5
v_call: TRBV2
cdr3_nt: TGTGCCAGCACCAAGGGGGGGCCGGCCCGCAATCAGCCCCAGCATTTT
cdr3_aa: CASTKGGPARNQPQHF

clone_size: NA
d_call: NA
j_call: TRBJ1-6
v_call: TRBV19
cdr3_nt: TGTGCCAGCACCACATCCTCCTATAATTCACCCCTCCACTTT
cdr3_aa: CASTTSSYNSPLHF

clone_size: NA
d_call: NA
j_call: TRBJ1-1
v_call: TRBV5-1
cdr3_nt: TGCGCCAGCAGCGGGGGCGGTAGCGACACTGAAGCTTTCTTT
cdr3_aa: CASSGGGSDTEAFF

clone_size: NA
d_call: NA
j_call: TRBJ2-7
v_call: TRBV18
cdr3_nt: TGTGCCAGCTCCGCGGGCGGTGGCGGAACTTACGAGCAGTACTTC
cdr3_aa: CASSAGGGGTYEQYF

clone_size: NA
d_call: TRBD1
j_call: TRBJ2-2
v_call: TRBV19
cdr3_nt: TGTGCCAGTAGTAAGGGACAGACGAACACCGGGGAGCTGTTTTTT
cdr3_aa: CASSKGQTNTGELFF

clone_size: few
d_call: TRBD1
j_call: TRBJ2-3
v_call: TRBV5-1
cdr3_nt: TGCGCCAGCAGCGCCCAGGGGGCTGGTACAGATACGCAGTATTTT
cdr3_aa: CASSAQGAGTDTQYF

clone_size: NA
d_call: TRBD1
j_call: TRBJ1-1
v_call: TRBV18
cdr3_nt: TGTGCCAGCTCACCATACGGACAGGGAAACACTGAAGCTTTCTTT
cdr3_aa: CASSPYGQGNTEAFF

clone_size: NA
d_call: TRBD2
j_call: TRBJ2-2
v_call: TRBV30
cdr3_nt: TGTGCCTGGACCACCGGGACTAGCGGCTCGAACACCGGGGAGCTGTTTTTT
cdr3_aa: CAWTTGTSGSNTGELFF

clone_size: few
d_call: NA
j_call: TRBJ1-3
v_call: TRBV4-1
cdr3_nt: TGCGCCAGCAGCCTTGGGCCTGACCCGAGGGGAAACACCATATATTTT
cdr3_aa: CASSLGPDPRGNTIYF

clone_size: NA
d_call: NA
j_call: TRBJ2-1
v_call: TRBV6-5
cdr3_nt: TGTGCCAGCAGCCAGTCGGCTAGCTCCTACAATGAGCAGTTCTTC
cdr3_aa: CASSQSASSYNEQFF

clone_size: medium-sized
d_call: NA
j_call: TRBJ2-3
v_call: TRBV5-1
cdr3_nt: TGCGCCAGCAGCTTTTGGCAGGGGAGAGGAGATACGCAGTATTTT
cdr3_aa: CASSFWQGRGDTQYF

clone_size: NA
d_call: NA
j_call: TRBJ1-2
v_call: TRBV7-9
cdr3_nt: TGTGCCAGCAGCCAAGAGGGCCACTACACCTTC
cdr3_aa: CASSQEGHYTF

clone_size: NA
d_call: NA
j_call: TRBJ2-1
v_call: TRBV30
cdr3_nt: TGTGCCTGGAGTGCAGAAGCCTACAATGAGCAGTTCTTC
cdr3_aa: CAWSAEAYNEQFF

clone_size: NA
d_call: NA
j_call: TRBJ1-1
v_call: TRBV7-3
cdr3_nt: TGTGCCAGCAGCCCGGAAGCGAACACTGAAGCTTTCTTT
cdr3_aa: CASSPEANTEAFF

clone_size: few
d_call: NA
j_call: TRBJ1-1
v_call: TRBV20-1
cdr3_nt: TGCAGTGCCCAACTTACCACTGAAGCTTTCTTT
cdr3_aa: CSAQLTTEAFF

clone_size: NA
d_call: NA
j_call: TRBJ1-5
v_call: TRBV2
cdr3_nt: TGTGCCAGCAGGACGGGTGATCAGCCCCAGCATTTT
cdr3_aa: CASRTGDQPQHF

clone_size: few
d_call: NA
j_call: TRBJ1-1
v_call: TRBV14
cdr3_nt: TGTGCCAGCAGGATTCAGGGGAACACTGAAGCTTTCTTT
cdr3_aa: CASRIQGNTEAFF

clone_size: NA
d_call: TRBD1
j_call: TRBJ1-5
v_call: TRBV4-1
cdr3_nt: TGCGCCAGCAGCCAAGTTTGGGACAGGGTACAAGGGCAGCCCCAGCATTTT
cdr3_aa: CASSQVWDRVQGQPQHF

clone_size: NA
d_call: NA
j_call: TRBJ1-1
v_call: TRBV6-5
cdr3_nt: TGTGCCAGCAGCAGATCAAGGGGGGACACTGAAGCTTTCTTT
cdr3_aa: CASSRSRGDTEAFF

clone_size: NA
d_call: NA
j_call: TRBJ1-1
v_call: TRBV11-1
cdr3_nt: TGTGCCAGCAGCTCAGGGGAGGGAGCTTTCTTT
cdr3_aa: CASSSGEGAFF

clone_size: NA
d_call: NA
j_call: TRBJ1-1
v_call: TRBV30
cdr3_nt: TGTGCCTGGAAGGCCAGATTTATGAACACTGAAGCTTTCTTT
cdr3_aa: CAWKARFMNTEAFF

clone_size: NA
d_call: NA
j_call: TRBJ2-7
v_call: TRBV30
cdr3_nt: TGTGCCTGGAGACGGGACGGCTACGAGCAGTACTTC
cdr3_aa: CAWRRDGYEQYF

clone_size: few
d_call: TRBD1
j_call: TRBJ1-1
v_call: TRBV19
cdr3_nt: TGTGCCAGTAGTATCGTGACAGGGGGTGAAGCTTTCTTT
cdr3_aa: CASSIVTGGEAFF

clone_size: NA
d_call: TRBD2
j_call: TRBJ2-7
v_call: TRBV27
cdr3_nt: TGTGCCAGCAGTCCTCGGACTAGCGGGGTTCTAGCCTACGAGCAGTACTTC
cdr3_aa: CASSPRTSGVLAYEQYF

clone_size: few
d_call: NA
j_call: TRBJ1-1
v_call: TRBV2
cdr3_nt: TGTGCCAGCACCTACTCTCGCGGAGCTTTCTTT
cdr3_aa: CASTYSRGAFF

clone_size: few
d_call: NA
j_call: TRBJ2-5
v_call: TRBV5-4
cdr3_nt: TGTGCCAGCAGCTCCGGGACCGGAACCAAAGAGACCCAGTACTTC
cdr3_aa: CASSSGTGTKETQYF

clone_size: NA
d_call: NA
j_call: TRBJ1-1
v_call: TRBV19
cdr3_nt: TGTGCCACCGGGGGGGAGCCCACTGAAGCTTTCTTT
cdr3_aa: CATGGEPTEAFF

clone_size: many
d_call: NA
j_call: TRBJ2-6
v_call: TRBV10-3
cdr3_nt: TGTGCCATCAGTGAGGGGGTTGGGGCCAACGTCCTGACTTTC
cdr3_aa: CAISEGVGANVLTF

clone_size: once
d_call: NA
j_call: TRBJ1-2
v_call: TRBV10-3
cdr3_nt: TGTGCCATCAGTGGCCCCAGGGATGGCTACACCTTC
cdr3_aa: CAISGPRDGYTF

clone_size: NA
d_call: TRBD1
j_call: TRBJ2-1
v_call: TRBV27
cdr3_nt: TGTGCCAGCAGTCCACAGGGGGCCTACAATGAGCAGTTCTTC
cdr3_aa: CASSPQGAYNEQFF

clone_size: NA
d_call: TRBD1
j_call: TRBJ2-7
v_call: TRBV18
cdr3_nt: TGTGCCAGCTCACCCCCCGGGACAGTCTCTGAGCAGTACTTC
cdr3_aa: CASSPPGTVSEQYF

clone_size: NA
d_call: NA
j_call: TRBJ2-3
v_call: TRBV9
cdr3_nt: TGTGCCAGCAGCGCCCTAGGCACAGATACGCAGTATTTT
cdr3_aa: CASSALGTDTQYF

clone_size: NA
d_call: NA
j_call: TRBJ1-4
v_call: TRBV6-5
cdr3_nt: TGTGCCAGCAGCCCTACGGCCGGGACGACAGGAAAACTGTTTTTT
cdr3_aa: CASSPTAGTTGKLFF

clone_size: NA
d_call: NA
j_call: TRBJ1-1
v_call: TRBV4-1
cdr3_nt: TGCGCCAGCAGCCAAGGGGGGGGTGGAGGAACTGAAGCTTTCTTT
cdr3_aa: CASSQGGGGGTEAFF

clone_size: NA
d_call: TRBD1
j_call: TRBJ2-7
v_call: TRBV5-6
cdr3_nt: TGTGCCAGCAGCCGGGGACAGCTCAACTCCTACGAGCAGTACTTC
cdr3_aa: CASSRGQLNSYEQYF

clone_size: NA
d_call: TRBD1
j_call: TRBJ1-2
v_call: TRBV18
cdr3_nt: TGTGCCAGCTCAACGGGACAGGGCCGCTATGGCTACACCTTC
cdr3_aa: CASSTGQGRYGYTF